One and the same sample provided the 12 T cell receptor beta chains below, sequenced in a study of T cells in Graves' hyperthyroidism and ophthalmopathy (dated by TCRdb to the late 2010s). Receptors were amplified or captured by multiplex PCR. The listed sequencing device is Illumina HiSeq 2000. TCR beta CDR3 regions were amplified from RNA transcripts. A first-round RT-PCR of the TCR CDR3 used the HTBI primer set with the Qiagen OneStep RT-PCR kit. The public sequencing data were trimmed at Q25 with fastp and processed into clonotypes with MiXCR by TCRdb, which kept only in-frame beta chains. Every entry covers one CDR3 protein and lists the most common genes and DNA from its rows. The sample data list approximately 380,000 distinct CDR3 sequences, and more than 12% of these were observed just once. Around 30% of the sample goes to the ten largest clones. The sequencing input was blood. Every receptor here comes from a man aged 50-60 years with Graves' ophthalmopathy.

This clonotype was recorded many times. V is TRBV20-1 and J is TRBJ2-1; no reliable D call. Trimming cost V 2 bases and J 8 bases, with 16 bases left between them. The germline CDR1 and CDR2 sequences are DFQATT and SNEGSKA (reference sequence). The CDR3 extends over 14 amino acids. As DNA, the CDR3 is TGCAGTGCTAGATTGCCTTCCGGGTTTGATGAGCAGTTCTTC. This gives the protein CSARLPSGFDEQFF.

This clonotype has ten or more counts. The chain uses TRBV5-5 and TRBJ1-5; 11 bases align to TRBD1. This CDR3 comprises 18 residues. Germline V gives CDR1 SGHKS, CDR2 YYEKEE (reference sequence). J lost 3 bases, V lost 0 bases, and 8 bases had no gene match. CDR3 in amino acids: CASSLVSGQGAVNQPQHF. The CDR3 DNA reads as TGTGCCAGCAGCTTGGTGTCCGGACAGGGGGCGGTCAATCAGCCCCAGCATTTT. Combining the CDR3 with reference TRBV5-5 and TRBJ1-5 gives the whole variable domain DAGVTQSPTHLIKTRGQQVTLRCSPISGHKSVSWYQQVLGQGPQFIFQYYEKEERGRGNFPDRFSARQFPNYSSELNVNALLLGDSALYLCASSLVSGQGAVNQPQHFGDGTRLSIL.

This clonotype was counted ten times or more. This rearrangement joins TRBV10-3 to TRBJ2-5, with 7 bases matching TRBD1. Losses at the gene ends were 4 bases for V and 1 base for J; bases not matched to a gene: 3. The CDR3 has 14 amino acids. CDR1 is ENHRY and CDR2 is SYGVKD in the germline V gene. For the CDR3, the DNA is TGTGCCATCAGTGGTGGGACAGTCCAAGAGACCCAGTACTTC. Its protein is CAISGGTVQETQYF.

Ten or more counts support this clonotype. In DNA, the CDR3 is TGTGCCAGCAGCCTGCTAAGGGAGCAGTACTTC. Translating it yields CASSLLREQYF. This rearrangement joins TRBV3-1 to TRBJ2-7; the D is unclear. Germline-derived CDR1 and CDR2 are LGHDT and YNNKEL (reference sequence). The V and J ends lost 4 bases and 7 bases respectively, with 8 bases between them. The CDR3 contains 11 residues.

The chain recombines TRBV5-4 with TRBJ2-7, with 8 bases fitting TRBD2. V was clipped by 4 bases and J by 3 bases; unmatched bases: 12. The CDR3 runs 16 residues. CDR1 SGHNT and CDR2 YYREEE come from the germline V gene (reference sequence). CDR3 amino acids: CASSPLGGGKNYEQYF. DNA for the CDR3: TGTGCCAGCAGCCCCCTCGGGGGGGGCAAAAACTACGAGCAGTACTTC.

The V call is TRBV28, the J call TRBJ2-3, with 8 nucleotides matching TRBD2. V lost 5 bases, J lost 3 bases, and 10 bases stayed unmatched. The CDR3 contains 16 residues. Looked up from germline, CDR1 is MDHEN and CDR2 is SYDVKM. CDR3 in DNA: TGTGCCAGCAGTGCCTTGGCGGGGGGTTGGACAGATACGCAGTATTTT. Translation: CASSALAGGWTDTQYF.

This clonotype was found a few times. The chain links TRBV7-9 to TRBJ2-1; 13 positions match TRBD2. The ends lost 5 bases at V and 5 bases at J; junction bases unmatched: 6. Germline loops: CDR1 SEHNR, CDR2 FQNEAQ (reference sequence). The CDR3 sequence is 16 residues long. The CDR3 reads CASSAGGTSGNNEQFF. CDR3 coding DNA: TGTGCCAGCAGCGCCGGCGGGACTAGCGGGAACAATGAGCAGTTCTTC.

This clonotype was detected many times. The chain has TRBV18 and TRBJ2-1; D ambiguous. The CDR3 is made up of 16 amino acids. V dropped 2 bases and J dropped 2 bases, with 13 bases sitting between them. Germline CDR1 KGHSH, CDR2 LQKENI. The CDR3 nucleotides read TGTGCCAGCTCACCAAAGCGAGACACCGCCTACAATGAGCAGTTCTTC. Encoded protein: CASSPKRDTAYNEQFF. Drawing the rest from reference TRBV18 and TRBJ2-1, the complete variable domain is NAGVMQNPRHLVRRRGQEARLRCSPMKGHSHVYWYRQLPEEGLKFMVYLQKENIIDESGMPKERFSAEFPKEGPSILRIQQVVRGDSAAYFCASSPKRDTAYNEQFFGPGTRLTVL.

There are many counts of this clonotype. The CDR3: CASSPAGAEAKNIQYF. CDR3 sequence (DNA): TGTGCCAGCAGCCCCGCAGGGGCAGAGGCCAAAAACATTCAGTACTTC. The gene calls are TRBV5-5 and TRBJ2-4, with D possibly being TRBD1 (6 bases). With 4 bases removed from V and 1 base from J, the gap between germline ends came to 15 bases. CDR3 length: 16 amino acids. The germline gives CDR1 SGHKS, CDR2 YYEKEE (reference sequence).

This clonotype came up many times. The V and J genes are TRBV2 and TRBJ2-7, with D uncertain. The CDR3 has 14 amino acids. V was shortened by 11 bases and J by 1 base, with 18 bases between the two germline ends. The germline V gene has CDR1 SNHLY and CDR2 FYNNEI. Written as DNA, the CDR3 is TGTGCCGGATCTTCTGGACGGGCTTCCTACGAGCAGTACTTC. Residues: CAGSSGRASYEQYF.

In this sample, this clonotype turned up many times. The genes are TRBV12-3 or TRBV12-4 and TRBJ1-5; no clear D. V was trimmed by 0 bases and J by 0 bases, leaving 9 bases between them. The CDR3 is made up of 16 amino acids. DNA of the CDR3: TGTGCCAGCAGTTTAGCCAGGCTCGGTAGCAATCAGCCCCAGCATTTT. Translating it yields CASSLARLGSNQPQHF.

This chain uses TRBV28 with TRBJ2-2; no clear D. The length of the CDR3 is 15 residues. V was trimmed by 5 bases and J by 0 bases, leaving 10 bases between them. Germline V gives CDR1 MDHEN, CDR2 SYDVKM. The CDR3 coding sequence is TGTGCCAGCAGTCCCGGGTCTCCGAACACCGGGGAGCTGTTTTTT. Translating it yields CASSPGSPNTGELFF.